Below, one T cell receptor (beta chain) is given with its context. CDR3 length: 12 residues. Trimming removed 3 bases at V and 7 bases at J, with 9 bases between. The sample comes from a study of regulatory T cells in long-lasting Graves disease. As for time point: newly diagnosed GD, antithyroid drugs for less than 3 months. The TCR library used RNA extracted from PBMCs. According to the study, TCR beta libraries were built with iRepertoire HTBI primers and CDR3-region Arm-PCR. Using its own MiXCR run on the multiplex PCR reads, TCRdb lists one record per CDR3 protein. Here the sample spans under 700,000 distinct CDR3 sequences, around 16% being singletons. A further study also used this sample, focusing on T cells in Graves' hyperthyroidism and ophthalmopathy.

The chain employs TRBV12-3 or TRBV12-4 and TRBJ1-2; weak D call: TRBD1 (6 bases). This TCR derives from a woman aged 35-60 years with Graves disease. The sequencing here drew on peripheral blood mononuclear cells (PBMCs), taken at new diagnosis, from a patient treated with antithyroid drugs. CDR3 sequence (DNA): TGTGCCAGCAGTTTGAGGGGGGTTGGCTACACCTTC. Residues: CASSLRGVGYTF.